The rows below give T cell receptor beta chains drawn from one sample of a study of T cell responses to AZD1222 COVID-19 vaccine. Method: immunoSEQ multiplex PCR; TCRdb's copy keeps in-frame clones and lacks some. The data show 130,000 or so clones, around 90% seen once. The sequences come from peripheral blood, collected on day 0 of AZD1222 vaccination. These receptors were collected from an adult in good health. CDR3s include the opening cysteine and the closing phenylalanine or tryptophan. D genes are given only for firm matches. Size is omitted from some rows. Given values are once, few, many or a class for expanded clones.

V gene: TRBV6-5
D gene: -
clone size: -
J gene: TRBJ1-2
CDR3 DNA: TGTGCCAGCAGTCGAGGGAAGGATGGCTACACCTTC
CDR3 protein: CASSRGKDGYTF

V gene: TRBV29-1
D gene: -
clone size: -
J gene: TRBJ1-5
CDR3 DNA: TGCAGCGTTGGATCAGTAGGGAATGGTCAGCCCCAGCATTTT
CDR3 protein: CSVGSVGNGQPQHF

V gene: TRBV5-1
D gene: -
clone size: -
J gene: TRBJ1-1
CDR3 DNA: TGCGCCAGCAGCTTGGAGGTGGCTAGCACTGAAGCTTTCTTT
CDR3 protein: CASSLEVASTEAFF

V gene: TRBV5-1
D gene: -
clone size: -
J gene: TRBJ2-2
CDR3 DNA: TGCGCCAGCAGGCGCGATAACACCGGGGAGCTGTTTTTT
CDR3 protein: CASRRDNTGELFF

V gene: TRBV19
D gene: -
clone size: -
J gene: TRBJ1-4
CDR3 DNA: TGTGCCAGTAGTACCACAGGGCTCTGGGAAAAACTGTTTTTT
CDR3 protein: CASSTTGLWEKLFF

V gene: TRBV2
D gene: TRBD1
clone size: -
J gene: TRBJ2-5
CDR3 DNA: TGTGCCAGCAGGCTTTCGACAGGGGGCCTCCAAGAGACCCAGTACTTC
CDR3 protein: CASRLSTGGLQETQYF

V gene: TRBV18
D gene: TRBD2
clone size: few
J gene: TRBJ2-1
CDR3 DNA: TGTGCCAGCTCACCTTTACTAGCGGGAGGTCGAGACAATGAGCAGTTCTTC
CDR3 protein: CASSPLLAGGRDNEQFF

V gene: TRBV2
D gene: -
clone size: -
J gene: TRBJ1-2
CDR3 DNA: TGTGCCAGCATTTCCGGGATTGATAGCACCTTC
CDR3 protein: CASISGIDSTF

V gene: TRBV6-5
D gene: -
clone size: -
J gene: TRBJ2-2
CDR3 DNA: TGTGCCAGCAGTTACTCGTGGGGGGCCGGGGAGCTGTTTTTT
CDR3 protein: CASSYSWGAGELFF

V gene: TRBV19
D gene: -
clone size: -
J gene: TRBJ1-5
CDR3 DNA: TGTGCCAGTAGTTGGGGGGGAGGCGGTAGCAATCAGCCCCAGCATTTT
CDR3 protein: CASSWGGGGSNQPQHF

V gene: TRBV25-1
D gene: TRBD1
clone size: -
J gene: TRBJ1-6
CDR3 DNA: TGTGCCAGCAGTACCTCAGGGGGCTATAATTCACCCCTCCACTTT
CDR3 protein: CASSTSGGYNSPLHF

V gene: TRBV28
D gene: -
clone size: -
J gene: TRBJ1-5
CDR3 DNA: TGTGCCAGCAGTTTCCGGCTACCTATGAGGGAGAAGGGCAATCAGCCCCAGCATTTT
CDR3 protein: CASSFRLPMREKGNQPQHF

V gene: TRBV3-1/TRBV3-2
D gene: -
clone size: -
J gene: TRBJ2-2
CDR3 DNA: TGTGCCAGCAGCCAAGATCGCGGGGATACGAACACCGGGGAGCTGTTTTTT
CDR3 protein: CASSQDRGDTNTGELFF

V gene: TRBV4-1
D gene: -
clone size: -
J gene: TRBJ2-5
CDR3 DNA: TGCGCCAGCAGCCAAGACTCGTGGGGAGAGACCCAGTACTTC
CDR3 protein: CASSQDSWGETQYF

V gene: TRBV6-6
D gene: TRBD1
clone size: -
J gene: TRBJ1-2
CDR3 DNA: TGTGCCAGCAGTTACTCTGACAGGGCGCGGCGAGATGGCTACACCTTC
CDR3 protein: CASSYSDRARRDGYTF

V gene: TRBV5-6
D gene: -
clone size: -
J gene: TRBJ2-4
CDR3 DNA: TGTGCCAGCAACCTCGGAGGCCTCTACGAAAACATTCAGTACTTC
CDR3 protein: CASNLGGLYENIQYF

V gene: TRBV13
D gene: TRBD1
clone size: -
J gene: TRBJ2-7
CDR3 DNA: TGTGCCAGCAGCCGATGGGACAGGAGGGATTCCGAGCAGTACTTC
CDR3 protein: CASSRWDRRDSEQYF

V gene: TRBV20-1
D gene: -
clone size: once
J gene: TRBJ2-7
CDR3 DNA: TGCAGTGCTTACGACTCCCACGAGCAGTACTTC
CDR3 protein: CSAYDSHEQYF

V gene: TRBV10-3
D gene: -
clone size: -
J gene: TRBJ2-2
CDR3 DNA: TGTGCCATCAGTGGCGGTAGTGGGCAGAACACCGGGGAGCTGTTTTTT
CDR3 protein: CAISGGSGQNTGELFF

V gene: TRBV6-5
D gene: -
clone size: -
J gene: TRBJ1-6
CDR3 DNA: TGTGCCAGCAGCTGGCGGGGCACCAATTCACCCCTCCACTTT
CDR3 protein: CASSWRGTNSPLHF

V gene: TRBV5-4
D gene: -
clone size: -
J gene: TRBJ1-2
CDR3 DNA: TGTGCCAGCAGTAACGGACAGCCTTATGGCTACACCTTC
CDR3 protein: CASSNGQPYGYTF

V gene: TRBV4-2
D gene: -
clone size: -
J gene: TRBJ2-5
CDR3 DNA: TGTGCCAGCAGCCCCCCCGACCAAGAAGAGACCCAGTACTTC
CDR3 protein: CASSPPDQEETQYF

V gene: TRBV2
D gene: TRBD1
clone size: -
J gene: TRBJ2-1
CDR3 DNA: TGTGCCAGCAGTTATGACAGGGGCACCTACAATGAGCAGTTCTTC
CDR3 protein: CASSYDRGTYNEQFF

V gene: TRBV5-8
D gene: -
clone size: -
J gene: TRBJ1-5
CDR3 DNA: TGTGCCAGCAGCTTGTTAGGACCCCCCGACGCTCAGCCCCAGCATTTT
CDR3 protein: CASSLLGPPDAQPQHF

V gene: TRBV7-2
D gene: -
clone size: once
J gene: TRBJ1-2
CDR3 DNA: TGTGCCAGCAGCTTAGATGGCCGACCGGGCTACACCTTC
CDR3 protein: CASSLDGRPGYTF

V gene: TRBV5-4
D gene: -
clone size: once
J gene: TRBJ2-3
CDR3 DNA: TGTGCCAGCAGCTTGGGCCAGGGCAGGGATACGCAGTATTTT
CDR3 protein: CASSLGQGRDTQYF

V gene: TRBV6-5
D gene: -
clone size: -
J gene: TRBJ1-5
CDR3 DNA: TGTGCCAGCAGACTCTCAGGGTATAGCAATCAGCCCCAGCATTTT
CDR3 protein: CASRLSGYSNQPQHF

V gene: TRBV6-5
D gene: TRBD1
clone size: -
J gene: TRBJ1-2
CDR3 DNA: TGTGCCAGCAGTTACTCGATTACGGGACAGAACTATGGCTACACCTTC
CDR3 protein: CASSYSITGQNYGYTF

V gene: TRBV6-1
D gene: TRBD2
clone size: -
J gene: TRBJ2-7
CDR3 DNA: TGTGCCAGCAGTGGCGCTTTGGGACTAGCGAACTCCTACGAGCAGTACTTC
CDR3 protein: CASSGALGLANSYEQYF

V gene: TRBV19
D gene: -
clone size: -
J gene: TRBJ2-7
CDR3 DNA: TGTGCCAGTAGTATCCGGCCGGATTCCTACGAGCAGTACTTC
CDR3 protein: CASSIRPDSYEQYF

V gene: TRBV3-1/TRBV3-2
D gene: -
clone size: -
J gene: TRBJ2-1
CDR3 DNA: TGTGCCAGCTTGGCCTGGGGGGCCGCAAACAATGAGCAGTTCTTC
CDR3 protein: CASLAWGAANNEQFF

V gene: TRBV28
D gene: -
clone size: -
J gene: TRBJ1-1
CDR3 DNA: TGTGCCAGCACCATCCGGGACACGGGGACTGAAGCTTTCTTT
CDR3 protein: CASTIRDTGTEAFF

V gene: TRBV19
D gene: -
clone size: -
J gene: TRBJ1-5
CDR3 DNA: TGTGCCAGTAGTATAGTCCCCAGCCCTCAGCCCCAGCATTTT
CDR3 protein: CASSIVPSPQPQHF

V gene: TRBV20-1
D gene: -
clone size: -
J gene: TRBJ2-5
CDR3 DNA: TGCAGTGCTGTCAGGGTGGAGACCCAGTACTTC
CDR3 protein: CSAVRVETQYF

V gene: TRBV12-5
D gene: TRBD1
clone size: -
J gene: TRBJ2-1
CDR3 DNA: TGTGCTAGTGGTGGGACAGGCCGCTACAATGAGCAGTTCTTC
CDR3 protein: CASGGTGRYNEQFF

V gene: TRBV11-2
D gene: TRBD1
clone size: few
J gene: TRBJ2-3
CDR3 DNA: TGTGCCAGCAGCTTTCGACAGGGTAGAGGAGATACGCAGTATTTT
CDR3 protein: CASSFRQGRGDTQYF

V gene: TRBV21-1
D gene: -
clone size: -
J gene: TRBJ1-3
CDR3 DNA: TGTGCCAGCAGCAAAAAGCAGGGGAAGCACACCATATATTTT
CDR3 protein: CASSKKQGKHTIYF

V gene: TRBV11-3
D gene: TRBD1
clone size: few
J gene: TRBJ2-2
CDR3 DNA: TGTGCCAGCAGCCCCGGGACAGGGGGCCCCGGGGAGCTGTTTTTT
CDR3 protein: CASSPGTGGPGELFF

V gene: TRBV11-2
D gene: -
clone size: -
J gene: TRBJ1-2
CDR3 DNA: TGTGCCAGCAGCTTCGGGGTGGCCTATGGCTACACCTTC
CDR3 protein: CASSFGVAYGYTF

V gene: TRBV11-2
D gene: -
clone size: -
J gene: TRBJ1-6
CDR3 DNA: TGTGCCAGCAGCTTAGGACAGTCCTATAATTCACCCCTCCACTTT
CDR3 protein: CASSLGQSYNSPLHF

V gene: TRBV27
D gene: TRBD1
clone size: -
J gene: TRBJ2-7
CDR3 DNA: TGTGCCAGCAGTTACAGGGGGCCCTCCTACGAGCAGTACTTC
CDR3 protein: CASSYRGPSYEQYF

V gene: TRBV5-4
D gene: -
clone size: -
J gene: TRBJ1-5
CDR3 DNA: TGTGCCAGCAGCCGGGGTGGAGCGGGCAATCAGCCCCAGCATTTT
CDR3 protein: CASSRGGAGNQPQHF

V gene: TRBV11-2
D gene: -
clone size: -
J gene: TRBJ2-1
CDR3 DNA: TGTGCCAGCAGCTTCCTTAGGAGCTCCTACAATGAGCAGTTCTTC
CDR3 protein: CASSFLRSSYNEQFF

V gene: TRBV2
D gene: -
clone size: -
J gene: TRBJ1-5
CDR3 DNA: TGTGCCAGCACAAGGGAAAGTAGCAATCAGCCCCAGCATTTT
CDR3 protein: CASTRESSNQPQHF

V gene: TRBV6-5
D gene: -
clone size: -
J gene: TRBJ1-5
CDR3 DNA: TGTGCCAGCAGTTACTCGAACAGGAATCAGCCCCAGCATTTT
CDR3 protein: CASSYSNRNQPQHF

V gene: TRBV10-2
D gene: -
clone size: -
J gene: TRBJ2-1
CDR3 DNA: TGCGCCAGCACCGAGGACTTTCCCAATGAGCAGTTCTTC
CDR3 protein: CASTEDFPNEQFF

V gene: TRBV7-8
D gene: -
clone size: -
J gene: TRBJ1-6
CDR3 DNA: TGTGCCAGCAGCGACCGGGGGAGCTCCTATAATTCACCCCTCCACTTT
CDR3 protein: CASSDRGSSYNSPLHF

V gene: TRBV7-2
D gene: TRBD1
clone size: -
J gene: TRBJ1-6
CDR3 DNA: TGTGCCAGCAGCGACCGGGACAGGGGTTTGTTTAGGTCACCCCTCCACTTT
CDR3 protein: CASSDRDRGLFRSPLHF

V gene: TRBV10-2
D gene: -
clone size: once
J gene: TRBJ2-7
CDR3 DNA: TGCGCCAGCAGTCGGACAGTCCTAGGGGACTACGAGCAGTACTTC
CDR3 protein: CASSRTVLGDYEQYF

V gene: TRBV5-1
D gene: TRBD1
clone size: -
J gene: TRBJ1-1
CDR3 DNA: TGCGCCAGCAGCTTGGAAGGACAGGCCTTTTCTGAAGCTTTCTTT
CDR3 protein: CASSLEGQAFSEAFF

V gene: TRBV5-1
D gene: -
clone size: -
J gene: TRBJ1-3
CDR3 DNA: TGCGCCAGCAGAAAGGAGTTAAGGGCTGGAAACACCATATATTTT
CDR3 protein: CASRKELRAGNTIYF

V gene: TRBV4-2
D gene: -
clone size: -
J gene: TRBJ1-4
CDR3 DNA: TGTGCCAGCAGCCAACCTTTGGGTGGAAAGACCCCAACTAATGAAAAACTGTTTTTT
CDR3 protein: CASSQPLGGKTPTNEKLFF

V gene: TRBV4-1
D gene: -
clone size: -
J gene: TRBJ1-1
CDR3 DNA: TGCGCCAGCAGTCTTTCATGGGGGGAGACCTACACTGAAGCTTTCTTT
CDR3 protein: CASSLSWGETYTEAFF